This TCR beta chain was found in a study of T cells in narcolepsy. Study-wide background: Patients with NT1 or NT2 and healthy control donors were enrolled. Findings and limits, study-wide: Comparing one patient's CSF and blood CD4+ clonotypes highlighted HCRT- and TRIB2-specific autoreactive clonotypes. No autoreactive T cell clone sequences appeared in some memory CD4+ repertoires. Healthy controls reportedly lacked the autoreactive clonotypes serially found in patients' blood.

Notes on this clone: The antigen remains undetermined.

Only in-frame clones appear in the TCRdb table, and some are missing; sequencing was by immunoSEQ multiplex PCR. The data contain roughly 38,000 clones, over 75% of them singletons. Germline V gene data show CDR1 as WNHNN and CDR2 as SYGVQD (reference sequence). This CDR3 contains 14 residues. V lost 4 bases and J lost 4, with 10 bases in between. This receptor was identified in a human donor with narcolepsy. Sample: CD45RA- memory CD4+ T cells from PBMCs. The rearrangement uses TRBV10-1 and TRBJ2-2, with D possibly matching TRBD1 (5 bases). DNA of the CDR3: TGCGCCAGCAGTGGGTTGGGGCGCACCGGGGAGCTGTTTTTT. Protein: CASSGLGRTGELFF.